This T cell receptor beta chain comes out of a study of blood T cell repertoires in COVID-19. Study-wide context: Whether acute or convalescent, the COVID-19 samples came from the United States, Italy and Spain. Nucleic acid was either cDNA or gDNA, and it came from T cells, B-cell-depleted T cells, or PBMCs.

In the study's own analysis: Counts of nucleated cells, estimated from reference gene primer amplification, were obtained. Sequencing used immunoSEQ multiplex PCR; TCRdb keeps in-frame clones, though not all of them. V, J and clone size derive from that table, while D and trimming were established from the DNA sequence. The table lists under 90,000 clones, 70% to 85% of them singletons. This CDR3 has 14 amino acids. Between the trimmed V and J ends, which lost 2 bases and 4 bases, there was a span of 11 bases. CDR1 is SGHTA, CDR2 FQGTGA, per germline. The receptor was isolated from a man aged 50-60 years with active or convalescent COVID-19. The material sequenced was peripheral blood. The chain is built from TRBV7-3 and TRBJ1-2, with a weak D call TRBD1 (5 bases). CDR3 nucleotides: TGTGCCAGCAGCTTAGGCAGGGCTGGCTATGGCTACACCTTC. Its translation: CASSLGRAGYGYTF.